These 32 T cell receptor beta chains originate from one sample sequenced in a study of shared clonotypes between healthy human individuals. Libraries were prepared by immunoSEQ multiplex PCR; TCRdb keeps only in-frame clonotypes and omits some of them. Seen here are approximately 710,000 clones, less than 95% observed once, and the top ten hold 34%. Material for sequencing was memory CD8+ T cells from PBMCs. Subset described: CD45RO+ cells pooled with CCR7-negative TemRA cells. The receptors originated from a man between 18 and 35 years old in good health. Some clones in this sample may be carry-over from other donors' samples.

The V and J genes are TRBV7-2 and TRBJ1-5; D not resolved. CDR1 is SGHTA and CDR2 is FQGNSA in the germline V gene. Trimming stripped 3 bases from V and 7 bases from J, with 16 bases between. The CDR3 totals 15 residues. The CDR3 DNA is TGTGCCAGCAGCTTTTGGGCCGAGGGCGAACAGCCCCAGCATTTT. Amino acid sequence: CASSFWAEGEQPQHF.

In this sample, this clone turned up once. The CDR3 spells CASSFQHRGYGYTF. CDR3 nucleotides: TGTGCCAGCAGCTTTCAGCACAGGGGTTATGGCTACACCTTC. V is TRBV7-9 and J is TRBJ1-2; 7 nucleotides align to TRBD1. The CDR3 contains 14 residues. V was pared by 3 bases and J by 5 bases, with 6 bases of the junction left unmatched. CDR1 is SEHNR, CDR2 FQNEAQ, per germline (reference sequence).

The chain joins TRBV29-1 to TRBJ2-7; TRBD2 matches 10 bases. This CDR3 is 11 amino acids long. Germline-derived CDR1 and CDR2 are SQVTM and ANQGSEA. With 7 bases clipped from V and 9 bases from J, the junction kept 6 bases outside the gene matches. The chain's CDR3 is CSALAGEAQYF. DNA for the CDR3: TGCAGCGCCCTAGCGGGAGAGGCGCAGTACTTC.

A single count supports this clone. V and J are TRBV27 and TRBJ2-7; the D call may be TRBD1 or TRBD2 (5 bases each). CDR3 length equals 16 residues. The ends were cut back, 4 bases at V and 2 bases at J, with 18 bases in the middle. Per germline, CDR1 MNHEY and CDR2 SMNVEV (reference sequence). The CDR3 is CASSSRRVGKPYEQYF. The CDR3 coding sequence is TGTGCCAGCAGTTCACGCAGGGTCGGGAAACCCTACGAGCAGTACTTC.

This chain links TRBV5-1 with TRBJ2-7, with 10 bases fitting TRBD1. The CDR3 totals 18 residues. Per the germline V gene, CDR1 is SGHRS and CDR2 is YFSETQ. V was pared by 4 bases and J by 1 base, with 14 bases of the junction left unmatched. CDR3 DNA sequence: TGCGCCAGCAGCCTAGAGGGGACAGGGGACCGGAGGTCCTACGAGCAGTACTTC. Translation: CASSLEGTGDRRSYEQYF.

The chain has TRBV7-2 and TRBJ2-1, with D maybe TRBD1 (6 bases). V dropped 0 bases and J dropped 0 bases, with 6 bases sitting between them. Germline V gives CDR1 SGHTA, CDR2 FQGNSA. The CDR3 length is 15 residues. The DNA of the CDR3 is TGTGCCAGCAGCTTAGCGGACAGCTCCTACAATGAGCAGTTCTTC. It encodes CASSLADSSYNEQFF.

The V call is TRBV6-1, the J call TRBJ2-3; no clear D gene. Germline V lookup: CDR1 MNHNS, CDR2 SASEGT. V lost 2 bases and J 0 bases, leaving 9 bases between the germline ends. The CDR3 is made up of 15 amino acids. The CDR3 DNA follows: TGTGCCAGCAGTGAATGGGTAGGAAGCACAGATACGCAGTATTTT. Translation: CASSEWVGSTDTQYF.

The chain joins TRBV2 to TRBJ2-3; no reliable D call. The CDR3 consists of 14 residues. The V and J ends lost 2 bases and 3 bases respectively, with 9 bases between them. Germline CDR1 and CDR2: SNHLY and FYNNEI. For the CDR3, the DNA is TGTGCCAGCAGTGAAATCCAGACTACAGATACGCAGTATTTT. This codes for CASSEIQTTDTQYF.

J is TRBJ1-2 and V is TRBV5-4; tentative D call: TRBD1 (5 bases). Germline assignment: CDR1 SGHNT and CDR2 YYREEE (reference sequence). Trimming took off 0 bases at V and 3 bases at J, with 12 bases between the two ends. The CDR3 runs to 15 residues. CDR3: CASSLGKTVDYGYTF. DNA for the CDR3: TGTGCCAGCAGCTTGGGGAAGACAGTTGACTATGGCTACACCTTC.

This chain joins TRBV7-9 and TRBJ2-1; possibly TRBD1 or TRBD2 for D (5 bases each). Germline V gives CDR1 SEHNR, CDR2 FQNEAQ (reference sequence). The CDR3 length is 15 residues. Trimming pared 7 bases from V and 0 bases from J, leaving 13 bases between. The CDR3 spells CASTRGASSYNEQFF. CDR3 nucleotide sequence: TGTGCCAGCACCCGAGGGGCCAGCTCCTACAATGAGCAGTTCTTC.

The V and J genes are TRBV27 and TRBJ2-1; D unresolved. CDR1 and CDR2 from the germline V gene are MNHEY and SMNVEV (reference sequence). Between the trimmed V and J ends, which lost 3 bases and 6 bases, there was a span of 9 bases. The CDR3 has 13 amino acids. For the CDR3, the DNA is TGTGCCAGCAGTTTCAGCCAGTCCAATGAGCAGTTCTTC. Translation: CASSFSQSNEQFF.

The CDR3 spells CASSLAVRGPDANQPQHF. For the CDR3, the DNA is TGTGCCAGCAGCTTGGCCGTCAGGGGTCCGGACGCGAATCAGCCCCAGCATTTT. V gene TRBV5-5 combines with J gene TRBJ1-5, with D possibly matching TRBD1 (6 bases). V lost 0 bases, J lost 4 bases, and 20 bases lay in between. The germline CDR1 and CDR2 sequences are SGHKS and YYEKEE (reference sequence). The CDR3 spans 18 residues.

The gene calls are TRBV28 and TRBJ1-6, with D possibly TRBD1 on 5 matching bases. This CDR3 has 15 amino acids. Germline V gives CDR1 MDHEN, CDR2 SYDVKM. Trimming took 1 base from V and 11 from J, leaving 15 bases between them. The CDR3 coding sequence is TGTGCCAGCAGTTTATCGGCAGGGCCGGGGGCACCCCTCCACTTT. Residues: CASSLSAGPGAPLHF.

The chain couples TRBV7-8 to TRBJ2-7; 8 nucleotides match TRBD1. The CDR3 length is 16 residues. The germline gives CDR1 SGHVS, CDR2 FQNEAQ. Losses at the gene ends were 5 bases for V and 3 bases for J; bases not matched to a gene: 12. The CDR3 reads CASSNRQGTKLYEQYF. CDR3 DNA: TGTGCCAGCAGCAACAGACAGGGGACCAAACTCTACGAGCAGTACTTC.

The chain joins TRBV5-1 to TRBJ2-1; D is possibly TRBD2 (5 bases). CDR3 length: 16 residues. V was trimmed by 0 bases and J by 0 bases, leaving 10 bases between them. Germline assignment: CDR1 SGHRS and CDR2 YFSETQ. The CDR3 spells CASSLGLGDSYNEQFF. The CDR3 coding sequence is TGCGCCAGCAGCTTGGGTCTCGGGGACTCCTACAATGAGCAGTTCTTC. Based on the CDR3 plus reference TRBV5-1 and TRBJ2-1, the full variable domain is KAGVTQTPRYLIKTRGQQVTLSCSPISGHRSVSWYQQTPGQGLQFLFEYFSETQRNKGNFPGRFSGRQFSNSRSEMNVSTLELGDSALYLCASSLGLGDSYNEQFFGPGTRLTVL.

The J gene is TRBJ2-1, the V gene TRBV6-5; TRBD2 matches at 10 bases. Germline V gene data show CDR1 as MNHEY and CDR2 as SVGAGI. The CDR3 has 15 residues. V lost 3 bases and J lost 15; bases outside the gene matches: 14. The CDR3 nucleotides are TGTGCCAGCAGTTATGGGAGGCTAGCGGGAGTTCCCTGGTTCTTC. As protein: CASSYGRLAGVPWFF.

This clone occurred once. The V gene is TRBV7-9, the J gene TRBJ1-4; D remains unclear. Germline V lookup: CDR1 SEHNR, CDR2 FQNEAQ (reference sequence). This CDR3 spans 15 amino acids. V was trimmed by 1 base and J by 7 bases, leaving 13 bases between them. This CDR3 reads CASSLVGRRSEKLFF. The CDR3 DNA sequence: TGTGCCAGCAGCTTAGTTGGGCGACGGTCTGAAAAACTGTTTTTT.

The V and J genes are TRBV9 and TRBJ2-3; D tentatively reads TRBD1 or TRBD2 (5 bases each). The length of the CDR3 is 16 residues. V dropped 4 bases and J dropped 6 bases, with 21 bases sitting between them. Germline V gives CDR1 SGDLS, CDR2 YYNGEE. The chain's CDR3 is CASSSTVTRVGDTQYF. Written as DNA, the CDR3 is TGTGCCAGCAGCTCGACAGTTACGAGGGTCGGGGATACGCAGTATTTT.

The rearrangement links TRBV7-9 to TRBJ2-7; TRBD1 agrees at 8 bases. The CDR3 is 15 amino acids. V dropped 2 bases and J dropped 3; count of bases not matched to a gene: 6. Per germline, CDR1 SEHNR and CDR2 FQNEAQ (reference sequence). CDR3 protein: CASSLFRQGNYEQYF. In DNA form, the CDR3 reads TGTGCCAGCAGCTTATTTCGACAGGGGAACTACGAGCAGTACTTC. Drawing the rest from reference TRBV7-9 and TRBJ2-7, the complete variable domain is DTGVSQNPRHKITKRGQNVTFRCDPISEHNRLYWYRQTLGQGPEFLTYFQNEAQLEKSRLLSDRFSAERPKGSFSTLEIQRTEQGDSAMYLCASSLFRQGNYEQYFGPGTRLTVT.

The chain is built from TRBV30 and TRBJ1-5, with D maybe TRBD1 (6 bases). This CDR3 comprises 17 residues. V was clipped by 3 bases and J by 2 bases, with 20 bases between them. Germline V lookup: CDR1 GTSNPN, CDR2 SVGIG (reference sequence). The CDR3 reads CAWSAGGQWGGNQPQHF. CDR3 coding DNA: TGTGCCTGGAGCGCAGGAGGACAGTGGGGAGGCAATCAGCCCCAGCATTTT.

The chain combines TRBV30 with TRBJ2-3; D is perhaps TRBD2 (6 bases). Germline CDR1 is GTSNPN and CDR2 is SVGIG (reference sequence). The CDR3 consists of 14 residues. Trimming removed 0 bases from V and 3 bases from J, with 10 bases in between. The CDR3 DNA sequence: TGTGCCTGGAGTGTACTAGCTGGTACAGATACGCAGTATTTT. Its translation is CAWSVLAGTDTQYF.

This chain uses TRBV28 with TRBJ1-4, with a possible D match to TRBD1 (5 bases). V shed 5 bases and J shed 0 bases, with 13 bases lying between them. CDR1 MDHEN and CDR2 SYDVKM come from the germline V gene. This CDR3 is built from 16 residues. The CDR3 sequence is CASSVDGGATNEKLFF. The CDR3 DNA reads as TGTGCCAGCAGTGTAGACGGGGGAGCAACTAATGAAAAACTGTTTTTT.

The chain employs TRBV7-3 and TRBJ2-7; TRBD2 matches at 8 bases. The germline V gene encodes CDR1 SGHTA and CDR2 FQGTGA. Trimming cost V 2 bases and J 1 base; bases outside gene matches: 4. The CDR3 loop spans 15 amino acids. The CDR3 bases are TGTGCCAGCAGCTTAGATAGCGGGGAGTCCTACGAGCAGTACTTC. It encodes CASSLDSGESYEQYF.

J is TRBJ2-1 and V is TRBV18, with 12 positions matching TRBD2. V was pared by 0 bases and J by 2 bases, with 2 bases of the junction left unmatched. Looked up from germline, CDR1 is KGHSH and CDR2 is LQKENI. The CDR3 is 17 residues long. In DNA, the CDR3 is TGTGCCAGCTCACCACCCAGACTAGCGGGAGCCTACAATGAGCAGTTCTTC. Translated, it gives CASSPPRLAGAYNEQFF.

In nucleotides, the CDR3 is TGTGCTAGTGGTCCGGGACTAGCAAACGATGAGCAGTTCTTC. Amino acid sequence: CASGPGLANDEQFF. The V gene is TRBV12-5, the J gene TRBJ2-1; 9 positions agree with TRBD2. The V and J ends lost 5 bases and 8 bases, in that order; junction bases with no gene match: 7. The germline gives CDR1 LGHNT, CDR2 FRNRAP. This CDR3 contains 14 residues.

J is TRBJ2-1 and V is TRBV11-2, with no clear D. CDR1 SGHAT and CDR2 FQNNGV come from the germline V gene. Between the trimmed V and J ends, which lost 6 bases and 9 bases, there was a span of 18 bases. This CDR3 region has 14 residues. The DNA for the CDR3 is TGTGCCAGCAGTTTTCTCTCGGGTGACCGTGAGCAGTTCTTC. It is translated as CASSFLSGDREQFF. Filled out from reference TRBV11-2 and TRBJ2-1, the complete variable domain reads EAGVAQSPRYKIIEKRQSVAFWCNPISGHATLYWYQQILGQGPKLLIQFQNNGVVDDSQLPKDRFSAERLKGVDSTLKIQPAKLEDSAVYLCASSFLSGDREQFFGPGTRLTVL.

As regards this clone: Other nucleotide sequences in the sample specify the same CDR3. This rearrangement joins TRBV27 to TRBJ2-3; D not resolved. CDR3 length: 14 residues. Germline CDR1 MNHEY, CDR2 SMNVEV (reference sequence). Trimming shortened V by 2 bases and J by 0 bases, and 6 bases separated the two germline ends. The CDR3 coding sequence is TGTGCCAGCAGTTTACTTACTAGCACAGATACGCAGTATTTT. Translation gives CASSLLTSTDTQYF.

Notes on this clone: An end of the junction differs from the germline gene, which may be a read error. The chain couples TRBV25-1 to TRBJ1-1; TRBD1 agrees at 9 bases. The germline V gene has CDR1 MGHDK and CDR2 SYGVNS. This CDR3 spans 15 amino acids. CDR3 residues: CASSPPGTGNSEAFF. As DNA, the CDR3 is TGTGCCAGCTCCCCCCCCGGGACAGGGAACAGTGAAGCTTTCTTT.

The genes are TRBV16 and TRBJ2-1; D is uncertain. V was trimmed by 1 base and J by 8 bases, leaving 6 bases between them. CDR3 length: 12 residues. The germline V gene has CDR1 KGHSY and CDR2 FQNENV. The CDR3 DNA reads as TGTGCCAGCAGCCAATTATGGGATGAGCAGTTCTTC. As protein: CASSQLWDEQFF.

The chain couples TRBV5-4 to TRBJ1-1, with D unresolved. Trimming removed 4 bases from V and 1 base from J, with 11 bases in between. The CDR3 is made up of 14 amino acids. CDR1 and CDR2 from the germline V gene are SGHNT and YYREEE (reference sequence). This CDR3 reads CASSPTEQNTEAFF. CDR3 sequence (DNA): TGTGCCAGCAGCCCCACCGAGCAGAACACTGAAGCTTTCTTT.

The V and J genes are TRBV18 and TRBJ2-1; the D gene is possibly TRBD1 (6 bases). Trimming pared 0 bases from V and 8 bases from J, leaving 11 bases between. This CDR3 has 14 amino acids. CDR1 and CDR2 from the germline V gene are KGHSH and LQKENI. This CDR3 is CASSPPKGGHEQFF. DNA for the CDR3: TGTGCCAGCTCACCACCGAAAGGGGGTCATGAGCAGTTCTTC.

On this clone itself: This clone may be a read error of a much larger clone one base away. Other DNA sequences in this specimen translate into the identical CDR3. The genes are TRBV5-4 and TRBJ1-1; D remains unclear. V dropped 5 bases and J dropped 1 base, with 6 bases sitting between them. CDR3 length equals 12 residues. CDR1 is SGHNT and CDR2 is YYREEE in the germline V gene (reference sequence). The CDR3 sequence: CASSWGNTEAFF. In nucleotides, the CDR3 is TGTGCCAGCAGTTGGGGGAACACTGAAGCTTTCTTT. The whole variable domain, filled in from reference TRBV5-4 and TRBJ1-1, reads ETGVTQSPTHLIKTRGQQVTLRCSSQSGHNTVSWYQQALGQGPQFIFQYYREEENGRGNFPPRFSGLQFPNYSSELNVNALELDDSALYLCASSWGNTEAFFGQGTRLTVV.